What follows are 30 T cell receptor beta chains derived from one specimen sequenced in a study of blood T cell repertoires in COVID-19. Assay: immunoSEQ multiplex PCR; the TCRdb copy retains only in-frame clones and omits some. The sample yields around 190,000 clones, around 80% seen once. Sequenced sample: peripheral blood. Receptors were obtained from a human donor in a cohort sampled during active COVID-19.

V gene TRBV2 combines with J gene TRBJ1-4, with a weak D call TRBD1 (5 bases). The germline V gene encodes CDR1 SNHLY and CDR2 FYNNEI. CDR3 size: 14 residues. Trimming removed 4 bases from V and 4 bases from J, with 10 bases in between. DNA for the CDR3: TGTGCCAGCAGTGTGGGACTAGGTAATGAAAAACTGTTTTTT. Translating it yields CASSVGLGNEKLFF.

This chain connects TRBV18 to TRBJ1-1; 7 nucleotides align to TRBD1. Unmatched junction bases numbered 6, after V lost 3 bases and J lost 8 bases. Per germline, CDR1 KGHSH and CDR2 LQKENI. This CDR3 is built from 13 residues. CDR3 bases: TGTGCCAGCTCACCGGCCCGGGACAGCGAAGCTTTCTTT. Amino acids: CASSPARDSEAFF. Full variable domain (remainder filled in from reference TRBV18 and TRBJ1-1): NAGVMQNPRHLVRRRGQEARLRCSPMKGHSHVYWYRQLPEEGLKFMVYLQKENIIDESGMPKERFSAEFPKEGPSILRIQQVVRGDSAAYFCASSPARDSEAFFGQGTRLTVV.

Comment on this clone: At the DNA level, this CDR3 is encoded by other sequences in the same sample as well. The rearrangement links TRBV9 to TRBJ2-5, with TRBD2 identical over 14 bases. The germline V gene has CDR1 SGDLS and CDR2 YYNGEE. J lost 2 bases, V lost 0 bases, and 0 bases had no gene match. CDR3 length: 16 amino acids. CDR3 loop: CASSVGLAGGQETQYF. In DNA form, the CDR3 reads TGTGCCAGCAGCGTAGGACTAGCGGGGGGGCAAGAGACCCAGTACTTC.

The chain has TRBV5-4 and TRBJ2-1, with D perhaps TRBD1 (5 bases). Germline assignment: CDR1 SGHNT and CDR2 YYREEE (reference sequence). Between the trimmed V and J ends, which lost 3 bases and 5 bases, there was a span of 12 bases. The CDR3 spans 14 residues. The CDR3 loop reads CASSSEPTDNEQFF. For the CDR3, the DNA is TGTGCCAGCAGCTCGGAACCGACAGACAATGAGCAGTTCTTC.

V usage is TRBV5-1 and J usage is TRBJ2-3; D not resolved. The CDR3 runs to 17 residues. Per germline, CDR1 SGHRS and CDR2 YFSETQ. V was clipped by 5 bases and J by 0 bases, with 19 bases between them. The CDR3 loop reads CASRWAGEVTSTDTQYF. As DNA, the CDR3 is TGCGCCAGCAGGTGGGCAGGCGAAGTTACTAGCACAGATACGCAGTATTTT. The full variable domain, completed using reference TRBV5-1 and TRBJ2-3, is KAGVTQTPRYLIKTRGQQVTLSCSPISGHRSVSWYQQTPGQGLQFLFEYFSETQRNKGNFPGRFSGRQFSNSRSEMNVSTLELGDSALYLCASRWAGEVTSTDTQYFGPGTRLTVL.

This sequence joins TRBV7-3 and TRBJ2-2; D is unresolved. The CDR3 sequence is 14 residues long. Trimming pared 1 base from V and 6 bases from J, leaving 9 bases between. Looked up from germline, CDR1 is SGHTA and CDR2 is FQGTGA. This CDR3 reads CASSLNRFSGELFF. In DNA, the CDR3 is TGTGCCAGCAGCTTAAACAGATTCTCCGGGGAGCTGTTTTTT. Filled out from reference TRBV7-3 and TRBJ2-2, the complete variable domain reads GAGVSQTPSNKVTEKGKYVELRCDPISGHTALYWYRQSLGQGPEFLIYFQGTGAADDSGLPNDRFFAVRPEGSVSTLKIQRTERGDSAVYLCASSLNRFSGELFFGEGSRLTVL.

The J gene is TRBJ1-2, the V gene TRBV11-2, with D hard to call. With 0 bases removed from V and 10 bases from J, the gap between germline ends came to 15 bases. CDR1 is SGHAT and CDR2 is FQNNGV in the germline V gene. The length of the CDR3 is 14 residues. The CDR3 nucleotides read TGTGCCAGCAGCTTAGACCCGCCAGATGCGGTCTACACCTTC. Its protein product is CASSLDPPDAVYTF.

The rearrangement uses TRBV5-1 and TRBJ1-1; TRBD1 matches at 9 bases. CDR3 length equals 16 residues. V trimming: 7 bases; J trimming: 4 bases; junction bases outside the gene matches: 14. CDR1 and CDR2 (germline): SGHRS, YFSETQ. CDR3 region: CASADRQLTGGTEAFF. The CDR3 DNA is TGCGCCAGCGCTGACAGACAATTGACAGGGGGCACTGAAGCTTTCTTT.

The V gene is TRBV5-1, the J gene TRBJ1-1; TRBD1 might be the D (5 bases). Germline V gene sequence: CDR1 SGHRS, CDR2 YFSETQ. The CDR3 runs to 15 residues. Trimming cost V 4 bases and J 0 bases, with 13 bases left between them. Here the CDR3 reads CASSLETVMNTEAFF. The DNA for the CDR3 is TGCGCCAGCAGCCTAGAGACAGTAATGAACACTGAAGCTTTCTTT.

The V and J genes are TRBV9 and TRBJ2-1, with D perhaps TRBD2 (5 bases). Germline CDR1 is SGDLS and CDR2 is YYNGEE. There are 14 residues in the CDR3. V lost 2 bases, J lost 6 bases, and 12 bases lay in between. The CDR3 here is CASSVSGLGNEQFF. The DNA for the CDR3 is TGTGCCAGCAGCGTGTCGGGATTAGGCAATGAGCAGTTCTTC.

The genes are TRBV5-6 and TRBJ1-6; D is perhaps TRBD1 (5 bases). The CDR3 has 16 amino acids. Trimming cost V 3 bases and J 2 bases, with 12 bases left between them. CDR1 SGHDT and CDR2 YYEEEE come from the germline V gene. The CDR3 DNA is TGTGCCAGCAGCTCCGGGTCAGGGACCTATAATTCACCCCTCCACTTT. Protein: CASSSGSGTYNSPLHF. The whole variable domain, filled in from reference TRBV5-6 and TRBJ1-6, reads DAGVTQSPTHLIKTRGQQVTLRCSPKSGHDTVSWYQQALGQGPQFIFQYYEEEERQRGNFPDRFSGHQFPNYSSELNVNALLLGDSALYLCASSSGSGTYNSPLHFGNGTRLTVT.

CDR3 DNA: TGTGCCAGCAGCCCACGACAGGGGGAACTTGAAGCTTTCTTT. Translating gives CASSPRQGELEAFF. The chain links TRBV9 to TRBJ1-1, with TRBD1 matching over 9 bases. The trim removed 4 bases at V and 7 bases at J, leaving 8 bases unmatched. The CDR3 has 14 residues. In germline, CDR1 is SGDLS, CDR2 YYNGEE. The variable domain in full, with the rest retrieved from reference TRBV9 and TRBJ1-1, is DSGVTQTPKHLITATGQRVTLRCSPRSGDLSVYWYQQSLDQGLQFLIQYYNGEERAKGNILERFSAQQFPDLHSELNLSSLELGDSALYFCASSPRQGELEAFFGQGTRLTVV.

The V and J genes are TRBV5-6 and TRBJ2-7, with D unclear. CDR3 length equals 13 residues. From germline, CDR1 is SGHDT and CDR2 YYEEEE. Trimming shortened V by 2 bases and J by 7 bases, and 13 bases separated the two germline ends. The CDR3 reads CASSFGSDREQYF. CDR3 bases: TGTGCCAGCAGCTTCGGGTCAGATCGGGAGCAGTACTTC.

V gene TRBV5-1 combines with J gene TRBJ1-3; tentative D call: TRBD1 (5 bases). V was pared by 4 bases and J by 2 bases, with 10 bases between. The CDR3 is made up of 14 amino acids. The germline V gene encodes CDR1 SGHRS and CDR2 YFSETQ. The CDR3 nucleotides are TGCGCCAGCAGCAGGGGCACACCTGGAAACACCATATATTTT. Its protein is CASSRGTPGNTIYF.

This chain joins TRBV6-2 or TRBV6-3 and TRBJ1-1; 10 bases are shared with TRBD1. Germline-derived CDR1 and CDR2 are MNHEY and SVGEGT. This CDR3 is built from 15 residues. Losses at the gene ends were 5 bases for V and 5 bases for J; bases not matched to a gene: 8. The CDR3 DNA reads as TGTGCCAGCAGTAAGACAGGGGGCGGCGGGACTGAAGCTTTCTTT. It yields the protein CASSKTGGGGTEAFF.

The chain links TRBV6-4 to TRBJ2-3; tentative D call: TRBD2 (5 bases). The CDR3 is made up of 15 amino acids. Germline CDR1 and CDR2: MRHNA and SNTAGT. V was pared by 6 bases and J by 0 bases, with 13 bases between. CDR3 sequence: CASSLGAASTDTQYF. The CDR3 region has the DNA TGTGCCAGCAGCCTGGGAGCTGCTAGCACAGATACGCAGTATTTT.

The chain couples TRBV3-1 (or the pseudogene TRBV3-2) to TRBJ1-2, with a possible D match to TRBD1 (6 bases). Trimming shortened V by 1 base and J by 3 bases, and 12 bases separated the two germline ends. The CDR3 totals 15 residues. CDR1 LGHDT and CDR2 YNNKEL come from the germline V gene (reference sequence). The CDR3 DNA reads TGTGCCAGCAGCCAAGTCCCAGGGGTATACTATGGCTACACCTTC. Protein sequence: CASSQVPGVYYGYTF.

This chain uses TRBV7-8 with TRBJ1-1; no clear D. In germline, CDR1 is SGHVS, CDR2 FQNEAQ. CDR3 length: 15 amino acids. V dropped 2 bases and J dropped 5 bases, with 15 bases sitting between them. CDR3 DNA sequence: TGTGCCAGCAGCTTAACGGGAGAGGGATGGACTGAAGCTTTCTTT. Protein product: CASSLTGEGWTEAFF. The full variable domain, in which reference TRBV7-8 and TRBJ1-1 provide the parts outside the CDR3, is GAGVSQSPRYKVAKRGQDVALRCDPISGHVSLFWYQQALGQGPEFLTYFQNEAQLDKSGLPSDRFFAERPEGSVSTLKIQRTQQEDSAVYLCASSLTGEGWTEAFFGQGTRLTVV.

The chain couples TRBV11-2 to TRBJ2-2; weak D call: TRBD1 (5 bases). From germline, CDR1 is SGHAT and CDR2 FQNNGV. With 4 bases removed from V and 3 bases from J, the gap between germline ends came to 9 bases. CDR3 length: 14 residues. CDR3 coding DNA: TGTGCCAGCAGCTCCCTCAGGGACACCGGGGAGCTGTTTTTT. This codes for CASSSLRDTGELFF.

This clone came up once. The chain links TRBV20-1 to TRBJ2-2; TRBD1 might be the D (6 bases). The CDR3 contains 16 residues. With 3 bases removed from V and 3 bases from J, the gap between germline ends came to 17 bases. Germline V gene lookup returns CDR1 DFQATT and CDR2 SNEGSKA (reference sequence). CDR3: CSASPPTGRDTGELFF. The CDR3 DNA reads as TGCAGTGCTAGTCCCCCGACAGGTCGCGACACCGGGGAGCTGTTTTTT.

The chain is built from TRBV6-5 and TRBJ1-1; 8 bases match TRBD1. The CDR3 contains 16 residues. Germline CDR1 is MNHEY and CDR2 is SVGAGI. V was clipped by 2 bases and J by 6 bases; unmatched bases: 11. The CDR3 here is CASSYGQGAAGPEAFF. In DNA, the CDR3 is TGTGCCAGCAGTTACGGCCAGGGGGCCGCGGGCCCTGAAGCTTTCTTT.

The chain carries TRBV3-1 (or the pseudogene TRBV3-2) and TRBJ2-7; D may be TRBD2 (6 bases). Germline V gene lookup returns CDR1 LGHDT and CDR2 YNNKEL (reference sequence). The V and J ends lost 5 bases and 2 bases respectively, with 19 bases between them. The CDR3 spans 16 residues. The CDR3 sequence: CASSKLLARNPYEQYF. The DNA of the CDR3 is TGTGCCAGCAGCAAACTACTAGCCCGGAACCCCTACGAGCAGTACTTC.

The V and J genes are TRBV5-1 and TRBJ2-2, with 10 nucleotides matching TRBD2. This CDR3 comprises 18 residues. V gave up 1 base and J gave up 0 bases; unmatched junction bases: 6. Germline CDR1 SGHRS, CDR2 YFSETQ. The CDR3 is CASSLTFSGGSNTGELFF. The CDR3 coding sequence is TGCGCCAGCAGCTTGACATTTAGCGGGGGGTCGAACACCGGGGAGCTGTTTTTT.

This clone occurred once. The gene calls are TRBV18 and TRBJ1-1; D unresolved. CDR1 is KGHSH, CDR2 LQKENI, per germline. The CDR3 consists of 15 residues. V lost 2 bases and J lost 1, with 11 bases in between. Written as DNA, the CDR3 is TGTGCCAGCTCACCATCAGCGGACTCGAACACTGAAGCTTTCTTT. Its translation is CASSPSADSNTEAFF. Using reference TRBV18 and TRBJ1-1 for the parts outside the CDR3, the full variable domain is NAGVMQNPRHLVRRRGQEARLRCSPMKGHSHVYWYRQLPEEGLKFMVYLQKENIIDESGMPKERFSAEFPKEGPSILRIQQVVRGDSAAYFCASSPSADSNTEAFFGQGTRLTVV.

This clone was detected only a few times. The chain couples TRBV5-4 to TRBJ1-2; D may be TRBD1 (5 bases). The CDR3 loop spans 13 amino acids. V lost 0 bases and J lost 6, with 9 bases in between. Per germline, CDR1 SGHNT and CDR2 YYREEE (reference sequence). CDR3 region: CASSLAAGDGYTF. CDR3 bases: TGTGCCAGCAGCTTGGCGGCGGGGGATGGCTACACCTTC.

The J gene is TRBJ1-1, the V gene TRBV7-9; TRBD1 might be the D (6 bases). The CDR3 is 15 residues long. CDR1 is SEHNR and CDR2 is FQNEAQ in the germline V gene (reference sequence). Trimming left V 2 bases short and J 2 bases short, with 12 bases between. The CDR3 region has the DNA TGTGCCAGCAGCTTATCAGGGGCGCTCAACACTGAAGCTTTCTTT. Its protein is CASSLSGALNTEAFF.

The chain recombines TRBV5-1 with TRBJ2-7; TRBD1 matches 8 bases. Looked up from germline, CDR1 is SGHRS and CDR2 is YFSETQ. V gave up 4 bases and J gave up 5 bases; unmatched junction bases: 14. This CDR3 comprises 16 residues. CDR3 in DNA: TGCGCCAGCAGCCTGAACCCGACAGGGGCGAGGGACGAGCAGTACTTC. It codes for CASSLNPTGARDEQYF.

This chain joins TRBV21-1 and TRBJ1-1. TRBV21-1 is given as a pseudogene. The CDR3 has 18 amino acids. The CDR3 region has the DNA TGTGCCAGCAGCAATTGGGAGCGCAGGTTTCAGAAGAAGACTGAAGCTTTCTTT. Translated: CASSNWERRFQKKTEAFF.

The J gene is TRBJ2-3, the V gene TRBV7-8; tentatively, D is TRBD2 (6 bases). The germline V gene has CDR1 SGHVS and CDR2 FQNEAQ. The V gene lost 7 bases and the J gene lost 0 bases, with 17 bases spanning the gap. There are 16 residues in the CDR3. The CDR3 bases are TGTGCCAGCAAGGCCCTACTAGCAGCTAGCACAGATACGCAGTATTTT. Protein sequence: CASKALLAASTDTQYF.

The chain uses TRBV5-1 and TRBJ1-5; a possible D gene is TRBD1 (5 bases). From germline, CDR1 is SGHRS and CDR2 YFSETQ. The CDR3 is 15 residues long. Trimming shortened V by 0 bases and J by 5 bases, and 12 bases separated the two germline ends. Here the CDR3 reads CASSLDLGLDQPQHF. DNA of the CDR3: TGCGCCAGCAGCTTGGATCTGGGGCTGGATCAGCCCCAGCATTTT.